These 25 T cell receptor beta chains were all obtained from the same sample, sequenced in a study of blood T cell repertoires in COVID-19. The table came from immunoSEQ multiplex PCR; TCRdb's copy has only in-frame clones and leaves some out. The sample contains about 45,000 clones, approximately 83% of which appear only once. Sequences were obtained from peripheral blood. These receptors all stem from an elderly man in a cohort sampled during active COVID-19.

V and J are TRBV29-1 and TRBJ1-2; 7 bases fit TRBD1. The CDR3 totals 12 residues. With 5 bases clipped from V and 14 bases from J, the junction kept 14 bases outside the gene matches. Germline CDR1 SQVTM, CDR2 ANQGSEA. DNA for the CDR3: TGCAGCGTTATTCAGGGGGGTGCGGTCTGTACCTTC. Its translation is CSVIQGGAVCTF.

The V gene is TRBV9, the J gene TRBJ1-6, with D perhaps TRBD1 (6 bases). V was clipped by 2 bases and J by 0 bases, with 15 bases between them. Germline loops: CDR1 SGDLS, CDR2 YYNGEE. The length of the CDR3 is 18 residues. CDR3 loop: CASSVDGQTSSYNSPLHF. The CDR3 nucleotides read TGTGCCAGCAGCGTCGATGGACAGACAAGCTCCTATAATTCACCCCTCCACTTT.

The V call is TRBV4-3, the J call TRBJ1-2; D gene ambiguous. CDR1 is LGHNA, CDR2 YSLEER, per germline. The CDR3 has 14 residues. Between the trimmed V and J ends, which lost 0 bases and 7 bases, there was a span of 12 bases. CDR3 nucleotides: TGCGCCAGCAGCCAAGATCTTATCAGAGGTGGCTACACCTTC. Encoded protein: CASSQDLIRGGYTF.

The rearrangement links TRBV12-3 or TRBV12-4 to TRBJ1-2, with D maybe TRBD1 (6 bases). V lost 7 bases to trimming and J lost 8 bases, with 17 bases between them. The CDR3 sequence is 13 residues long. The CDR3 DNA reads TGTGCCAGCACCTCGGGCCAGGGGTTCGGCTACACCTTC. Translation: CASTSGQGFGYTF.

The CDR3 loop is CASSYSTTGAGYTF. In nucleotides, the CDR3 is TGTGCCAGCAGTTACTCAACCACAGGGGCTGGCTACACCTTC. The rearrangement uses TRBV6-5 and TRBJ1-2; 7 nucleotides match TRBD1. The junction had 5 bases not matched to a gene; V was cut back by 0 bases and J by 7 bases. CDR1 is MNHEY and CDR2 is SVGAGI in the germline V gene. The CDR3 is made up of 14 amino acids.

The rearrangement uses TRBV5-1 and TRBJ2-6, with 11 nucleotides matching TRBD1. This CDR3 is 18 amino acids long. CDR1 is SGHRS and CDR2 is YFSETQ in the germline V gene. Losses at the gene ends were 4 bases for V and 0 bases for J; bases not matched to a gene: 6. CDR3 amino acids: CASSPAGTGGSGANVLTF. The DNA of the CDR3 is TGCGCCAGCAGCCCGGCCGGGACAGGGGGCTCTGGGGCCAACGTCCTGACTTTC.

The J gene is TRBJ2-7, the V gene TRBV4-2, with 9 bases lining up with TRBD1. From germline, CDR1 is LGHNA and CDR2 YNFKEQ. CDR3 length: 12 residues. Trimming cost V 8 bases and J 2 bases; bases outside gene matches: 1. The CDR3 region has the DNA TGTGCCAGCCGGGACAGGGCCTACGAGCAGTACTTC. Protein: CASRDRAYEQYF.

The CDR3 reads CASSLGQKDYGYTF. In DNA form, the CDR3 reads TGCGCCAGCAGCTTGGGACAAAAGGACTATGGCTACACCTTC. The chain couples TRBV5-1 to TRBJ1-2; D is uncertain. The CDR3 extends over 14 amino acids. Trimming cost V 0 bases and J 3 bases, with 9 bases left between them. CDR1 and CDR2 (germline): SGHRS, YFSETQ.

The chain recombines TRBV4-1 with TRBJ2-7; 11 positions agree with TRBD1. Germline assignment: CDR1 MGHRA and CDR2 YSYEKL. The CDR3 is 15 residues long. Losses at the gene ends were 4 bases for V and 4 bases for J; bases not matched to a gene: 6. In DNA, the CDR3 is TGCGCCAGCAGCCCAGTGGACAGGGGGCCGTACGAGCAGTACTTC. The encoded protein is CASSPVDRGPYEQYF.

This chain uses TRBV6-5 with TRBJ1-4; 7 bases align to TRBD1. V gave up 5 bases and J gave up 7 bases; unmatched junction bases: 7. The CDR3 runs 14 residues. CDR1 and CDR2 (germline): MNHEY, SVGAGI. CDR3 sequence: CASSKTGTGEKLFF. The CDR3 region has the DNA TGTGCCAGCAGTAAGACAGGGACGGGTGAAAAACTGTTTTTT.

The CDR3 loop is CASSELWGRRATGYTF. The CDR3 nucleotides are TGTGCCAGCAGTGAATTATGGGGGCGTCGGGCGACTGGCTACACCTTC. The chain couples TRBV6-1 to TRBJ1-2; TRBD1 might be the D (6 bases). The germline V gene has CDR1 MNHNS and CDR2 SASEGT. The CDR3 length is 16 residues. V lost 2 bases and J lost 7, with 20 bases in between.

V usage is TRBV6-5 and J usage is TRBJ2-1, with TRBD2 matching 8 bases. The germline gives CDR1 MNHEY, CDR2 SVGAGI. This CDR3 spans 13 amino acids. V dropped 8 bases and J dropped 7; count of bases not matched to a gene: 7. The CDR3 here is CASPGGKRNEQFF. The DNA of the CDR3 is TGTGCCAGCCCGGGGGGGAAGAGGAATGAGCAGTTCTTC.

This clone was found a few times. The genes are TRBV28 and TRBJ2-7, with 9 positions matching TRBD2. V gave up 2 bases and J gave up 3 bases; unmatched junction bases: 2. The germline V gene encodes CDR1 MDHEN and CDR2 SYDVKM. The CDR3 covers 14 residues. CDR3 nucleotide sequence: TGTGCCAGCAGTTTACTAGCGGGACGCTACGAGCAGTACTTC. This sequence encodes CASSLLAGRYEQYF. Variable domain in full (rest from reference TRBV28 and TRBJ2-7): DVKVTQSSRYLVKRTGEKVFLECVQDMDHENMFWYRQDPGLGLRLIYFSYDVKMKEKGDIPEGYSVSREKKERFSLILESASTNQTSMYLCASSLLAGRYEQYFGPGTRLTVT.

The chain employs TRBV21-1 and TRBJ1-4; TRBD1, the D gene given by the table, was not confirmed from the DNA. TRBV21-1 corresponds to a pseudogene. The CDR3 consists of 15 residues. The CDR3 reads CASSRGTGPIEKLFF. The CDR3 coding sequence is TGTGCCAGCAGCAGAGGGACAGGGCCAATAGAAAAACTGTTTTTT.

V gene TRBV5-1 combines with J gene TRBJ1-4, with D possibly TRBD1 on 5 matching bases. V lost 0 bases and J lost 6, with 9 bases in between. The CDR3 extends over 14 amino acids. The germline V gene has CDR1 SGHRS and CDR2 YFSETQ. The CDR3 DNA sequence: TGCGCCAGCAGCTTGGAGGGGATACATGAAAAACTGTTTTTT. This translates into CASSLEGIHEKLFF.

The chain links TRBV9 to TRBJ2-7; D possibly corresponds to TRBD1 (7 bases). CDR3 size: 14 residues. V lost 0 bases and J lost 7, with 14 bases in between. CDR1 and CDR2 (germline): SGDLS, YYNGEE. The CDR3: CASSVGQGGREQYF. The CDR3 nucleotides are TGTGCCAGCAGCGTAGGTCAGGGGGGTCGTGAGCAGTACTTC.

This clone came up once. The chain has TRBV15 and TRBJ2-7; D possibly corresponds to TRBD1 (7 bases). The CDR3 is made up of 16 amino acids. Germline-derived CDR1 and CDR2 are LNHNV and YYDKDF (reference sequence). V shed 3 bases and J shed 0 bases, with 15 bases lying between them. This chain's CDR3 is CATSSHNRGGSYEQYF. The CDR3 DNA is TGTGCCACCAGCAGCCACAACAGGGGAGGCTCCTACGAGCAGTACTTC.

This chain connects TRBV10-2 to TRBJ1-2; a weak D match, TRBD1 (5 bases). V was shortened by 2 bases and J by 2 bases, with 9 bases between the two germline ends. Germline assignment: CDR1 WSHSY and CDR2 SAAADI. This CDR3 has 14 amino acids. In DNA, the CDR3 is TGCGCCAGCAGTGAGGACAGAGGCAACTATGGCTACACCTTC. It codes for CASSEDRGNYGYTF.

This chain joins TRBV5-1 and TRBJ2-6; D uncertain. Germline V gives CDR1 SGHRS, CDR2 YFSETQ. The CDR3 spans 15 residues. V lost 1 base to trimming and J lost 3 bases, with 8 bases between them. CDR3 amino acids: CASSLTASGANVLTF. The CDR3 DNA reads TGCGCCAGCAGCTTGACCGCCAGTGGGGCCAACGTCCTGACTTTC.

In DNA form, the CDR3 reads TGCGCCAGCAGCCAAGATCCGGGGCAGGGGGGATTCTATGGCTACACCTTC. As protein: CASSQDPGQGGFYGYTF. J is TRBJ1-2 and V is TRBV4-1; TRBD1 matches at 7 bases. This CDR3 has 17 residues. From germline, CDR1 is MGHRA and CDR2 YSYEKL. V dropped 0 bases and J dropped 4; count of bases not matched to a gene: 11.

The chain carries TRBV6-5 and TRBJ2-1; D possibly corresponds to TRBD2 (5 bases). V gave up 5 bases and J gave up 9 bases, with 11 bases separating them. Germline loops: CDR1 MNHEY, CDR2 SVGAGI. This CDR3 has 12 amino acids. The chain's CDR3 is CASSPAGLEQFF. CDR3 in DNA: TGTGCCAGCAGTCCCGCGGGTCTTGAGCAGTTCTTC.

As DNA, the CDR3 is TGTGCCAGCTCACCACCGAGGGGGATCGGCGATGGCTACACCTTC. Amino acids: CASSPPRGIGDGYTF. The rearrangement joins TRBV18 to TRBJ1-2, with D perhaps matching TRBD1 (6 bases). This CDR3 is 15 amino acids long. With 0 bases removed from V and 6 bases from J, the gap between germline ends came to 14 bases. Germline-derived CDR1 and CDR2 are KGHSH and LQKENI.

The table lists this clone with a count of one. The chain is built from TRBV11-3 and TRBJ2-1; D might be TRBD2 (5 bases). Germline CDR1 reads SGHNT; CDR2 reads YENEEA. The CDR3 totals 15 residues. V lost 1 base, J lost 3 bases, and 10 bases lay in between. The CDR3 DNA reads as TGTGCCAGCAGCTTAGCGGAAGCGGACTACAATGAGCAGTTCTTC. Its translation: CASSLAEADYNEQFF.

The chain uses TRBV5-4 and TRBJ2-1; TRBD1 agrees at 9 bases. Germline trimming cut 0 bases from V and 8 bases from J; bases unmatched to any gene: 6. CDR3 length equals 15 residues. Germline values: CDR1 SGHNT, CDR2 YYREEE (reference sequence). This CDR3 reads CASSLAGQGWDEQFF. The CDR3 nucleotides are TGTGCCAGCAGCTTGGCAGGACAGGGGTGGGATGAGCAGTTCTTC.

V and J are TRBV4-2 and TRBJ1-6; D perhaps matches TRBD1 (5 bases). The CDR3 contains 16 residues. V lost 0 bases and J lost 3, with 9 bases in between. In germline, CDR1 is LGHNA, CDR2 YNFKEQ. The CDR3 sequence is CASSQDQGLYNSPLHF. CDR3 bases: TGTGCCAGCAGCCAAGATCAGGGACTCTATAATTCACCCCTCCACTTT.